This T cell receptor beta chain stems from a study of shared clonotypes between healthy human individuals. The study, taken as a whole, reports: Blood alone was sampled, and tissue repertoires likely differ. Relative to memory subsets, naive subsets generally showed larger estimated richness.

TCRdb keeps only in-frame clones here, not all; method: immunoSEQ multiplex PCR. The table shows over 850,000 clones, with around 78% occurring only once. This clone was observed a handful of times. Its antigen is not identified. The germline V gene has CDR1 LNHDA and CDR2 SQIVND (reference sequence). The ends lost 4 bases at V and 10 bases at J; junction bases unmatched: 4. The CDR3 runs to 13 residues. This chain joins TRBV19 and TRBJ2-1; 10 bases map to TRBD2. The receptor comes from a young man in good health. Some clones in this sample may be carry-over from other donors' samples. Sequenced: memory CD4+ T cells from PBMCs. Subset meaning: CD45RA-negative fraction. The DNA of the CDR3 is TGTGCCAGTAGTAAGGCTAGCGGGGGAGAGCAGTTCTTC. Amino acids: CASSKASGGEQFF.